This passage covers 18 T cell receptor beta chains from one sample sequenced in a study of blood T cells in healthy people across ages (dated by TCRdb to between 2014 and 2017). Preparation of the library involved 5' RACE. Sequencing was carried out with an Illumina HiSeq 2500. A second roughly 6 to 11 cycle PCR used a sample-barcoded 5' primer and a J-beta primer mix. TCRdb handled the public reads itself, with Q25 trimming in fastp and clone calling in MiXCR, and kept productive beta chains. Rows are unified per CDR3 protein, each entry keeping the most common DNA and genes. Here the sample has 550,000 to 700,000 distinct CDR3 sequences; approximately 30% occur a single time. Of the sample, approximately 17% is held by the ten largest clones. Sequences were obtained from blood. These receptors came from a woman between 65 and 79 years old in good health.

In the case of this clonotype: Since a much larger clone is just one base distant, this may be a read error. The gene calls are TRBV6-1 and TRBJ2-7; TRBD1 matches at 8 bases. The CDR3 is made up of 16 amino acids. CDR1 and CDR2 from the germline V gene are MNHNS and SASEGT. CDR3 region: CASNEGAGGDMYEQYF. The DNA of the CDR3 is TGTGCCAGCAATGAAGGTGCAGGGGGCGATATGTACGAGCAGTACTTC.

The genes are TRBV20-1 and TRBJ2-1, with 7 nucleotides matching TRBD2. Trimming at V came to 4 bases and at J to 4 bases, leaving 7 bases not matched to a gene. This CDR3 is 14 amino acids long. Germline CDR1 and CDR2: DFQATT and SNEGSKA (reference sequence). The CDR3 here is CSAKFQRGYNEQFF. In DNA, the CDR3 is TGCAGTGCTAAGTTCCAGCGGGGTTACAATGAGCAGTTCTTC.

The chain carries TRBV6-6 and TRBJ2-1; tentatively, D is TRBD2 (6 bases). The CDR3 has 14 residues. The germline V and J ends were trimmed by 7 bases and 2 bases, with 12 bases remaining between them. Germline loops: CDR1 MNHNY, CDR2 SVGAGI (reference sequence). The CDR3 DNA follows: TGTGCCAGCACCCCGGGACTTACCTACAATGAGCAGTTCTTC. It codes for CASTPGLTYNEQFF.

In this sample, this clonotype turned up a few times. The CDR3 coding sequence is TGTGCCAGCAGTTTTGCTGCTAACACTGAAGCTTTCTTT. It is translated as CASSFAANTEAFF. The V call is TRBV12-3 or TRBV12-4, the J call TRBJ1-1; D call uncertain. Trimming removed 3 bases at V and 2 bases at J, with 7 bases between. The CDR3 loop spans 13 amino acids.

This chain links TRBV4-3 with TRBJ1-1; D perhaps matches TRBD1 (5 bases). In germline, CDR1 is LGHNA, CDR2 YSLEER. This CDR3 has 14 residues. V shed 0 bases and J shed 9 bases, with 14 bases lying between them. The CDR3 region is CASSQDLWKGQAFF. The CDR3 nucleotides are TGCGCCAGCAGCCAAGATCTTTGGAAGGGGCAAGCTTTCTTT.

This clonotype was counted between two and nine times. V and J are TRBV7-9 and TRBJ1-1; D is unresolved. The CDR3 extends over 13 amino acids. Trimming took 4 bases from V and 5 from J, leaving 11 bases between them. Germline V CDR1 and CDR2: SEHNR, FQNEAQ (reference sequence). The CDR3 spells CASSSLAGTEAFF. CDR3 sequence (DNA): TGTGCCAGCAGCTCACTTGCAGGTACTGAAGCTTTCTTT.

This clonotype was counted a few times. The rearrangement uses TRBV5-1 and TRBJ2-1, with 9 positions matching TRBD1. This CDR3 has 14 residues. V lost 2 bases and J lost 8; bases outside the gene matches: 5. Germline V CDR1 and CDR2: SGHRS, YFSETQ. The CDR3 sequence: CASSLQGASDEQFF. CDR3 sequence (DNA): TGCGCCAGCAGCTTACAGGGGGCTTCTGATGAGCAGTTCTTC.

The J gene is TRBJ1-2, the V gene TRBV9, with 9 positions matching TRBD1. There are 15 residues in the CDR3. Germline CDR1 is SGDLS and CDR2 is YYNGEE. The trim removed 1 base at V and 6 bases at J, leaving 7 bases unmatched. CDR3 amino acids: CASSVLDRGLDGYTF. DNA for the CDR3: TGTGCCAGCAGCGTATTGGACAGGGGATTAGATGGCTACACCTTC.

Worth noting for this clonotype: This likely comes from a read error, as the CDR3 has no conserved phenylalanine or tryptophan at its end. This chain links TRBV4-1 with TRBJ2-2; 8 bases are shared with TRBD2. Losses at the gene ends were 0 bases for V and 0 bases for J; bases not matched to a gene: 3. Germline loops: CDR1 MGHRA, CDR2 YSYEKL. This CDR3 is built from 17 residues. The CDR3 here is CASSQEVSGANTGELFV. The CDR3 DNA reads as TGCGCCAGCAGCCAAGAGGTTAGCGGGGCGAACACCGGGGAGCTGTTTGTT.

V is TRBV7-2 and J is TRBJ2-5, with a weak D call TRBD1 (5 bases). The CDR3 is 13 residues long. The V gene's germline CDR1 is SGHTA and CDR2 FQGNSA. With 5 bases removed from V and 2 bases from J, the gap between germline ends came to 9 bases. CDR3 region: CASSRTKQETQYF. The CDR3 DNA follows: TGTGCCAGCAGCCGGACAAAGCAAGAGACCCAGTACTTC.

This clonotype was seen a few times. This chain joins TRBV20-1 and TRBJ1-1; 9 positions match TRBD1. The ends lost 3 bases at V and 2 bases at J; junction bases unmatched: 10. This CDR3 is 16 amino acids long. Germline CDR1 reads DFQATT; CDR2 reads SNEGSKA (reference sequence). The CDR3 DNA reads as TGCAGTGCTAGCGGGACCGGGACAGGGTCCAACACTGAAGCTTTCTTT. Protein sequence: CSASGTGTGSNTEAFF.

This clonotype has only a few counts. The J gene is TRBJ2-1, the V gene TRBV4-3; D may correspond to TRBD1 or TRBD2 (7 bases each). CDR1 and CDR2 from the germline V gene are LGHNA and YSLEER. V lost 0 bases to trimming and J lost 10 bases, with 13 bases between them. The CDR3 extends over 14 amino acids. Here the CDR3 DNA reads TGCGCCAGCAGCCAAGAAAGCAGGGGGGGGGAGCAGTTCTTC. This sequence encodes CASSQESRGGEQFF.

The chain joins TRBV29-1 to TRBJ1-1; D is uncertain. The germline V gene has CDR1 SQVTM and CDR2 ANQGSEA. This CDR3 spans 12 amino acids. Trimming shortened V by 4 bases and J by 2 bases, and 8 bases separated the two germline ends. The CDR3 region is CSVGSYNTEAFF. The CDR3 nucleotides are TGCAGCGTTGGATCTTATAACACTGAAGCTTTCTTT.

The genes are TRBV27 and TRBJ1-5, with TRBD1 matching 9 bases. The J segment lost 0 bases and the V segment lost 6 bases, leaving 6 bases of the junction unmatched. The CDR3 is 16 residues long. Germline-derived CDR1 and CDR2 are MNHEY and SMNVEV (reference sequence). The CDR3 is CASRETGGSSNQPQHF. The CDR3 region has the DNA TGTGCCAGCAGGGAGACAGGGGGTTCTAGCAATCAGCCCCAGCATTTT.

In this sample, this clonotype turned up a few times. The V call is TRBV20-1, the J call TRBJ2-4, with 7 bases that match TRBD2. Germline V gene data show CDR1 as DFQATT and CDR2 as SNEGSKA (reference sequence). The CDR3 has 15 residues. After removal of 6 bases from V and 1 base from J, the junction contained 9 bases not matched to a gene. CDR3 sequence reads: CSALIGGTAKNIQYF. CDR3 nucleotides: TGCAGTGCCTTAATCGGGGGGACGGCCAAAAACATTCAGTACTTC.

This clonotype was counted between two and nine times. A much larger clone sits a single nucleotide away, making a read error possible. The chain couples TRBV2 to TRBJ2-5; the D gene is possibly TRBD2 (6 bases). This CDR3 is built from 15 residues. V was clipped by 3 bases and J by 9 bases, with 20 bases between them. The germline CDR1 and CDR2 sequences are SNHLY and FYNNEI. The CDR3 region has the DNA TGTGCCAGCAGTGATTATGAGCGAAGGAGGGAGGCCCAGTACTTC. It codes for CASSDYERRREAQYF.

This clonotype came up a few times. This chain joins TRBV20-1 and TRBJ2-2; the match to TRBD2 covers 10 bases. Germline CDR1 and CDR2: DFQATT and SNEGSKA (reference sequence). V lost 5 bases and J lost 8; bases outside the gene matches: 5. The CDR3 totals 13 residues. CDR3 DNA sequence: TGCAGTGCTCAGAGCGGGGGGGCGGGGGAGCTGTTTTTT. Its translation: CSAQSGGAGELFF.

The V call is TRBV11-2, the J call TRBJ2-7; possible D gene TRBD2, 7 bases. The CDR3 loop spans 15 amino acids. V was trimmed by 5 bases and J by 2 bases, leaving 16 bases between them. Germline V lookup: CDR1 SGHAT, CDR2 FQNNGV. CDR3 in DNA: TGTGCCAGCAGCATAGGGGGGGGGAAGGCCTACGAGCAGTACTTC. Protein: CASSIGGGKAYEQYF.